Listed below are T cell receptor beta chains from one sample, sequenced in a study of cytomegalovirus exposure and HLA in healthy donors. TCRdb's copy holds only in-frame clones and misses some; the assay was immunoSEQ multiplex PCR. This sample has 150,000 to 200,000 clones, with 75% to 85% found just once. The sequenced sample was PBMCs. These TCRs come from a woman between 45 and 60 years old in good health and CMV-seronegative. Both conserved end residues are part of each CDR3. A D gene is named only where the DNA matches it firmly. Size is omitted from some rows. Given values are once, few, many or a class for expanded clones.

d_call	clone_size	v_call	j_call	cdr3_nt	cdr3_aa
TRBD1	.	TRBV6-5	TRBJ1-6	TGTGCCAGCAGAGCCGGGACAGGATTCTCACCCCTCCACTTT	CASRAGTGFSPLHF
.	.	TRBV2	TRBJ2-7	TGTGCCAGCAGTCTAGATCCCCCCTACGAGCAGTACTTC	CASSLDPPYEQYF
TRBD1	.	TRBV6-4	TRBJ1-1	TGTGCCAGCAGCCGGGACAGGAACACTGAAGCTTTCTTT	CASSRDRNTEAFF
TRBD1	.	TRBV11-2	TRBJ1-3	TGTGCCAGCAGCTTAGAAGGCAGGGGGAACACCATATATTTT	CASSLEGRGNTIYF
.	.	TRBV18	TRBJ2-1	TGTGCCAGCTCACCTCAACCGGAAATACCGACGTCACGGGGGCAGTTCTTC	CASSPQPEIPTSRGQFF
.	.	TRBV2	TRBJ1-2	TGTGCCAGCAAGGAGACAGCATATGGCTACACCTTC	CASKETAYGYTF
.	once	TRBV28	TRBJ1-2	TGTGCCAGCAGTCGTCCCCCCGACAGCCATGGCTACACCTTC	CASSRPPDSHGYTF
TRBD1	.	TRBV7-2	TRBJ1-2	TGTGCCAGCAGGACCACAGGGGGCGCTCCTAACTATGGCTACACCTTC	CASRTTGGAPNYGYTF
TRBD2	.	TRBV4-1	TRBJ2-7	TGCGCCAGCAGCCAAGATGTGACTAGCGGGGGATCCTCCTACGAGCAGTACTTC	CASSQDVTSGGSSYEQYF
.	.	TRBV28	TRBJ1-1	TGTGCCAGCACCGGACAATCGACGACTGAAGCTTTCTTT	CASTGQSTTEAFF
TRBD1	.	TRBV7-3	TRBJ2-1	TGTGCCAGCAGCCAACCGGGACAGGGTGGGAATGAGCAGTTCTTC	CASSQPGQGGNEQFF
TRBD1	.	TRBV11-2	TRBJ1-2	TGTGCCAGCAGCACGGACAGGCTGGAGGGCTATGGCTACACCTTC	CASSTDRLEGYGYTF
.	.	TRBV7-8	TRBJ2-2	TGTGCCAGCAGAGGATCCCGGGCCAGCGGCGGGGAGCTGTTTTTT	CASRGSRASGGELFF
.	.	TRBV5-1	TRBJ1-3	TGCGCCAGCAGCTTGGGACAGGTCGGAAACACCATATATTTT	CASSLGQVGNTIYF
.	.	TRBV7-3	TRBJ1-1	TGTGCCAGCAGCTTAATGGGGACACTTATGAACACTGAAGCTTTCTTT	CASSLMGTLMNTEAFF
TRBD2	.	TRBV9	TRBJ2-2	TGTGCCAGCAGCGTAGTGGAGGGAGGGAACCGGGAGCTGTTTTTT	CASSVVEGGNRELFF
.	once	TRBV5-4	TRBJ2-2	TGTGCCAGCAGCGAAATCGGGTCCTACACCGGGGAGCTGTTTTTT	CASSEIGSYTGELFF
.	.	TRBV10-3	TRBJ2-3	TGTGCCATCAGGGCTGGAGTGACCACAGATACGCAGTATTTT	CAIRAGVTTDTQYF
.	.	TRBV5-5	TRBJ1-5	TGTGCCAGCAGACCCGACTTGTTAGGTCAGCCCCAGCATTTT	CASRPDLLGQPQHF
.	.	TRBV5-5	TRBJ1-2	TGTGCCAGCAGCTCCTCGGGGGGTGGATATGGCTACACCTTC	CASSSSGGGYGYTF
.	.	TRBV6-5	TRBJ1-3	TGTGCCAGCAAGCTGACAGCCGACTCTGGAAACACCATATATTTT	CASKLTADSGNTIYF
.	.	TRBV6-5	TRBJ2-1	TGTGCCAGCACCGAAGGGACTTTTGGTGAGCAGTTCTTC	CASTEGTFGEQFF
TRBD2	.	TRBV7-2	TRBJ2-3	TGTGCCAGCAGCTTTCTAGCGGGGGGGCTGTCAGATACGCAGTATTTT	CASSFLAGGLSDTQYF
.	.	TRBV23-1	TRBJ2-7	TGCGCCAGCAGTCAATGCGGGGATTCCTACGAGCAGTACTTC	CASSQCGDSYEQYF
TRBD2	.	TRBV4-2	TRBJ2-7	TGTGCCAGCAGTTTTCTAGCGGGAGGGTACTACGAGCAGTACTTC	CASSFLAGGYYEQYF
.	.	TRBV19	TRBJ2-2	TGTGCCAGTAGTATCCAGGGCACCGGGGAGCTGTTTTTT	CASSIQGTGELFF
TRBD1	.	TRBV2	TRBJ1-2	TGTGCCGGTACAGGGGGTGTTTTTTATGGCTACACCTTC	CAGTGGVFYGYTF
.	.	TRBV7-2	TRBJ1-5	TGTGCCAGCAGCTTAATTCTAGGTCAGCCCCAGCATTTT	CASSLILGQPQHF
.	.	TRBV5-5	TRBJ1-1	TGTGCCAGCAGCTTGCCAGGTTGGCACACTGAAGCTTTCTTT	CASSLPGWHTEAFF
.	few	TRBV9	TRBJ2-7	TGTGCCAGCAGCGTAGGGGGCAACTCCTACGAGCAGTACTTC	CASSVGGNSYEQYF
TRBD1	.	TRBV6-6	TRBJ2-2	TGTGCCAGCAGTTTTCCAGGGGGTACCGGGGAGCTGTTTTTT	CASSFPGGTGELFF
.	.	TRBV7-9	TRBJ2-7	TGTGCCAGCAGCTTAGGTGGACTGCCTCTCGGCGAGCAGTACTTC	CASSLGGLPLGEQYF
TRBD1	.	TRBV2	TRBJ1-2	TGTGCCAGCACCGAAGGACAGGGGCGGGGCTATGGCTACACCTTC	CASTEGQGRGYGYTF
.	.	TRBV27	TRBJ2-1	TGTGCCAGCAGTTCCTCTAGCGAGTCCTACAATGAGCAGTTCTTC	CASSSSSESYNEQFF
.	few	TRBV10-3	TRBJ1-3	TGTGCCATCAGTGGGCAGGGCAAGGCTGGAAACACCATATATTTT	CAISGQGKAGNTIYF
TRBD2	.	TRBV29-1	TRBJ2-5	TGCAGCGTTCCGGGGAGCGGGGGGGCCAGGGAGACCCAGTACTTC	CSVPGSGGARETQYF
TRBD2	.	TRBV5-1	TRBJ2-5	TGCGCCAGCAGCCCCAAATCCGGACTAGCGGGTGAGACCCAGTACTTC	CASSPKSGLAGETQYF
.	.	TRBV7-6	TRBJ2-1	TGTGCCAGCAGCTTAGGGCCAGGGAATTACAATGAGCAGTTCTTC	CASSLGPGNYNEQFF
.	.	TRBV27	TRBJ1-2	TGTGCCAGCAGTCTCGCCCCCCCAGGGATCGGTGGCTACACCTTC	CASSLAPPGIGGYTF
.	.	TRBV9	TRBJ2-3	TGTGCCAGCAGCTCGACTGGAGTGGCCCTTGATACGCAGTATTTT	CASSSTGVALDTQYF
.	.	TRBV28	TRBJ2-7	TGTGCCAGCAGTCTGAGCTCCTACGAGCAGTACTTC	CASSLSSYEQYF
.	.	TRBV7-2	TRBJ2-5	TGTGCCAGCAGGGGGATGGGGCGGCAAGAGACCCAGTACTTC	CASRGMGRQETQYF
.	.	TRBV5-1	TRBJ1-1	TGCGCCAGCAGCTGGTCCGGGGGGGCCGAAGCTTTCTTT	CASSWSGGAEAFF
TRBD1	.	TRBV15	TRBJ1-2	TGTGCCACCAGCACGCCGTTCAGGGGGCAACGAGGGAACTATGGCTACACCTTC	CATSTPFRGQRGNYGYTF
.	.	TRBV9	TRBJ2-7	TGTGCCAGCAGCGCCTTATGGACAGCCCTCCCGTACGAGCAGTACTTC	CASSALWTALPYEQYF
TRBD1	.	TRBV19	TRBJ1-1	TGTGCCAGTGTCCGGGACAGCCGGCCCCGGGGGACTGAAGCTTTCTTT	CASVRDSRPRGTEAFF
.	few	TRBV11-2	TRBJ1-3	TGTGCCAGCAGCCCCCAGACAGTGGGAAACACCATATATTTT	CASSPQTVGNTIYF
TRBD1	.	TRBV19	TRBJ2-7	TGTGCCAGTAGGAGGAGGACAGGGGTCTCCTACGAGCAGTACTTC	CASRRRTGVSYEQYF
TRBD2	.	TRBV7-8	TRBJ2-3	TGTGCCAGCAGGCCCAGACTAGCCGCAGATACGCAGTATTTT	CASRPRLAADTQYF
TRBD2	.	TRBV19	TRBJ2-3	TGTGCCAGTACTCTAGCGGGGGGATCCACTAGCACAGATACGCAGTATTTT	CASTLAGGSTSTDTQYF
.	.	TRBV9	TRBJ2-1	TGTGCCAGCAGCGGAAACGGGTATGAGCAGTTCTTC	CASSGNGYEQFF